This is a list of T cell receptor beta chains from one sample in a study of T-cell memory formation after mild COVID-19. TCRdb called the 5' RACE reads again in MiXCR, with one record for every CDR3 protein. The repertoire includes about 410,000 distinct CDR3 sequences, roughly a quarter of them detected once, and around 13% sits in the top ten. What was sequenced was PBMCs or a T cell subset sorted from them (not recorded which). The origin of the receptors is an adult woman who had mild COVID-19 (a few samples of this study predate the infection). Cell type and time point are not known. Each CDR3 is given with its conserved first and last residue. The order of the fields is J gene, D gene, V gene, clone size, CDR3 DNA, CDR3 protein. D genes are given only for firm matches. The size of a clone is reported for some rows only, either as once, few or many, or as a class for expanded clones.

J: TRBJ1-2; D: TRBD1; V: TRBV7-9; size: NA; DNA: TGTGCCAGCAGCTTAGGGGGACAGGGGCCCGAAAACTATGGCTACACCTTC; CDR3: CASSLGGQGPENYGYTF
J: TRBJ2-3; D: NA; V: TRBV6-1; size: NA; DNA: TGTGCCAGCAGTGAAATGGCCATCCAGGCAGATACGCAGTATTTT; CDR3: CASSEMAIQADTQYF
J: TRBJ2-7; D: TRBD2; V: TRBV20-1; size: NA; DNA: TGCAGTGCCCAGCGGACTAGCGGGGCCTACGAGCAGTACTTC; CDR3: CSAQRTSGAYEQYF
J: TRBJ2-1; D: TRBD2; V: TRBV5-1; size: few; DNA: TGCGCCAGCAGCCCGACTAGCGGGAGTACCTACAATGAGCAGTTCTTC; CDR3: CASSPTSGSTYNEQFF
J: TRBJ2-4; D: TRBD1; V: TRBV24-1; size: once; DNA: TGTGCCACCAGTGATAGGGGGCTTGGGAACATTCAGTACTTC; CDR3: CATSDRGLGNIQYF
J: TRBJ1-2; D: NA; V: TRBV25-1; size: once; DNA: TGTGCCAGCAGTAAAGGGGAGACAACCTATGGCTACACCTTC; CDR3: CASSKGETTYGYTF
J: TRBJ2-1; D: NA; V: TRBV6-5; size: NA; DNA: TGTGCCAGCAGTTACACTGATTCGAGAAAAAATGAGCAGTTCTTC; CDR3: CASSYTDSRKNEQFF
J: TRBJ2-3; D: TRBD2; V: TRBV20-1; size: NA; DNA: TGCAGTGGGGCCGGCGGGGGAACAGATACGCAGTATTTT; CDR3: CSGAGGGTDTQYF
J: TRBJ1-1; D: NA; V: TRBV11-2; size: few; DNA: TGTGCCAGCAGCTTAGACGGGCGTTGGGTGAACACTGAAGCTTTCTTT; CDR3: CASSLDGRWVNTEAFF
J: TRBJ1-2; D: NA; V: TRBV4-2; size: few; DNA: TGTGCCAGCAGCCAAGAGGGGTCGGGCTACACCTTC; CDR3: CASSQEGSGYTF
J: TRBJ1-5; D: NA; V: TRBV7-9; size: few; DNA: TGTGCCAGCAGCCTCACCGTTACAGGTGCCGAGAATCAGCCCCAGCATTTT; CDR3: CASSLTVTGAENQPQHF
J: TRBJ2-1; D: NA; V: TRBV12-3/TRBV12-4; size: few; DNA: TGTGCCAGCAGTTTGGGGACTCCCTACAATGAGCAGTTCTTC; CDR3: CASSLGTPYNEQFF
J: TRBJ2-1; D: TRBD2; V: TRBV20-1; size: NA; DNA: TGCAGTGCTAGAGAAATTGACTCTGTAGCGGGAGTCAATGAGCAGTTCTTC; CDR3: CSAREIDSVAGVNEQFF
J: TRBJ1-1; D: NA; V: TRBV7-2; size: NA; DNA: TGTGCCAGCAGCTTAGATGACAGGCGGGAGAACACTGAAGCTTTCTTT; CDR3: CASSLDDRRENTEAFF
J: TRBJ1-4; D: NA; V: TRBV15; size: NA; DNA: TGTGCCACCAGCAGAGAAAGGGAGTTAGGGGAAAAACTGTTTTTT; CDR3: CATSRERELGEKLFF
J: TRBJ2-2; D: NA; V: TRBV10-3; size: many; DNA: TGTGCCATCAGTCTAAAACGGCTGAACACCGGGGAGCTGTTTTTT; CDR3: CAISLKRLNTGELFF
J: TRBJ2-3; D: TRBD2; V: TRBV27; size: NA; DNA: TGTGCCAGCAGTTCCCGGCCCCGGGGGGCAGATACGCAGTATTTT; CDR3: CASSSRPRGADTQYF
J: TRBJ2-3; D: NA; V: TRBV29-1; size: NA; DNA: TGCAGCGTTGAGCGGGCAAGCACAGATACGCAGTATTTT; CDR3: CSVERASTDTQYF
J: TRBJ2-4; D: NA; V: TRBV2; size: NA; DNA: TGTGCCAGCAGCGCGCAGGGAAACATTCAGTACTTC; CDR3: CASSAQGNIQYF
J: TRBJ1-1; D: TRBD1; V: TRBV20-1; size: NA; DNA: TGCAGTGCTAGTCCCGCACAGGGGGCCTTGGGGACTGAAGCTTTCTTT; CDR3: CSASPAQGALGTEAFF
J: TRBJ2-7; D: TRBD2; V: TRBV2; size: many; DNA: TGTGCCAGCACCGGGCCGGGACTAGCGGGTTATAAGGAGCAGTACTTC; CDR3: CASTGPGLAGYKEQYF
J: TRBJ2-7; D: NA; V: TRBV7-9; size: NA; DNA: TGTGCCAGCAGCTTAGGTTCGGGAGCCCCGCAGGGCTACGAGCAGTACTTC; CDR3: CASSLGSGAPQGYEQYF
J: TRBJ2-5; D: NA; V: TRBV10-3; size: NA; DNA: TGTGCCATCAGAGGCGATGAGACCCAGTACTTC; CDR3: CAIRGDETQYF
J: TRBJ2-7; D: TRBD1; V: TRBV7-9; size: NA; DNA: TGTGCCAGCAGCCCCCCCACAGGGGGCTTGGTTTCCTACGAGCAGTACTTC; CDR3: CASSPPTGGLVSYEQYF
J: TRBJ2-7; D: TRBD2; V: TRBV5-6; size: many; DNA: TGTGCCAGCAGCTTGGGACTAGCGGGGGCCTACGAGCAGTACTTC; CDR3: CASSLGLAGAYEQYF
J: TRBJ1-1; D: TRBD1; V: TRBV6-5; size: few; DNA: TGTGCCAGCATCTCGGGACAGGGCGGCACTGAAGCTTTCTTT; CDR3: CASISGQGGTEAFF
J: TRBJ1-1; D: NA; V: TRBV3-1; size: NA; DNA: TGTGCCAGCAGCCAAGCCCGGGGTCCGTACACTGAAGCTTTCTTT; CDR3: CASSQARGPYTEAFF
J: TRBJ2-5; D: TRBD2; V: TRBV12-3/TRBV12-4; size: NA; DNA: TGTGCCAGCAGAAGAGGACTAGCGACCCAAGAGACCCAGTACTTC; CDR3: CASRRGLATQETQYF
J: TRBJ2-3; D: NA; V: TRBV20-1; size: few; DNA: TGCAGTGCCTCTGCGACAGTCTTAGATACGCAGTATTTT; CDR3: CSASATVLDTQYF
J: TRBJ2-5; D: NA; V: TRBV7-9; size: NA; DNA: TGTGCCAGCAGCGTACAGGGGACTGTAAAACAAGAGACCCAGTACTTC; CDR3: CASSVQGTVKQETQYF
J: TRBJ2-6; D: NA; V: TRBV5-1; size: NA; DNA: TGCGCCAGCAGCCCGTTTTCTGGGGCCAACGTCCTGACTTTC; CDR3: CASSPFSGANVLTF
J: TRBJ1-1; D: NA; V: TRBV29-1; size: NA; DNA: TGCAGCGTTGACGAGTACACTGAAGCTTTCTTT; CDR3: CSVDEYTEAFF
J: TRBJ1-2; D: NA; V: TRBV12-3/TRBV12-4; size: few; DNA: TGTGCCAGCAGGGCAGCCGGGAGGCATGGCTACACCTTC; CDR3: CASRAAGRHGYTF
J: TRBJ2-1; D: NA; V: TRBV4-1; size: NA; DNA: TGCGCCAGCAGCAGGGACCTCAATGAGCAGTTCTTC; CDR3: CASSRDLNEQFF
J: TRBJ2-7; D: NA; V: TRBV11-2; size: NA; DNA: TGTGCCAGCAGCTTAACGGGCGCTGGCGAGCAGTACTTC; CDR3: CASSLTGAGEQYF
J: TRBJ2-7; D: NA; V: TRBV5-6; size: NA; DNA: TGTGCCAGCAGTCCATGGCCGGACAGCAGCGAGCAGTACTTC; CDR3: CASSPWPDSSEQYF
J: TRBJ2-1; D: TRBD2; V: TRBV29-1; size: NA; DNA: TGCAGCGTCGCCTTTCGACTAGCGGGAGGCCGGGTAAACAATGAGCAGTTCTTC; CDR3: CSVAFRLAGGRVNNEQFF
J: TRBJ2-5; D: TRBD2; V: TRBV6-2/TRBV6-3; size: NA; DNA: TGTGCCAGCAGGGGACTAGCGCGGGAGACCCAGTACTTC; CDR3: CASRGLARETQYF
J: TRBJ1-1; D: NA; V: TRBV7-2; size: NA; DNA: TGTGCCAGCAGCTTAGTGGCAGGCTGGGGTAATGAAGCTTTCTTT; CDR3: CASSLVAGWGNEAFF
J: TRBJ2-1; D: TRBD2; V: TRBV5-6; size: many; DNA: TGTGCCAGCAGCCGAGCGGGATCAGGCAATGAGCAGTTCTTC; CDR3: CASSRAGSGNEQFF
J: TRBJ1-2; D: TRBD1; V: TRBV7-3; size: NA; DNA: TGTGCCAGCAGCCCCGGGACAGGGGGGTCCAGCTACACCTTC; CDR3: CASSPGTGGSSYTF
J: TRBJ2-7; D: NA; V: TRBV7-9; size: NA; DNA: TGTGCCAGCAGCCATTCGGGTCCCTACGAGCAGTACTTC; CDR3: CASSHSGPYEQYF
J: TRBJ2-2; D: NA; V: TRBV18; size: NA; DNA: TGTGCCAGCTCACGGGCATCCGGTGACGCCGGGGAGCTGTTTTTT; CDR3: CASSRASGDAGELFF
J: TRBJ2-7; D: TRBD2; V: TRBV27; size: NA; DNA: TGTGCCAGCAGTTTATCGGGGGGACTAGCGGTATACGAGCAGTACTTC; CDR3: CASSLSGGLAVYEQYF
J: TRBJ2-3; D: NA; V: TRBV7-6; size: NA; DNA: TGTGCCAGCAGCTTAGCTCAGGGTCCAGATACGCAGTATTTT; CDR3: CASSLAQGPDTQYF
J: TRBJ1-5; D: TRBD1; V: TRBV29-1; size: few; DNA: TGCAGCGTTGAGGCAGGGGGCGTCAATCAGCCCCAGCATTTT; CDR3: CSVEAGGVNQPQHF
J: TRBJ2-5; D: NA; V: TRBV2; size: few; DNA: TGTGCCAGCAAAAGGGGGGAGACCCAGTACTTC; CDR3: CASKRGETQYF
J: TRBJ2-3; D: TRBD2; V: TRBV27; size: NA; DNA: TGTGCCAGCAGTAAGGTGGTGGGACTACGCACAGATACGCAGTATTTT; CDR3: CASSKVVGLRTDTQYF
J: TRBJ2-1; D: NA; V: TRBV2; size: NA; DNA: TGTGCCAGCAGTGACAGAATCAACAATGAGCAGTTCTTC; CDR3: CASSDRINNEQFF
J: TRBJ1-3; D: NA; V: TRBV12-3/TRBV12-4; size: NA; DNA: TGTGCCAGCAGTTTAGCTTTGGGGAAGGGCTCTGGAAACACCATATATTTT; CDR3: CASSLALGKGSGNTIYF
J: TRBJ2-7; D: TRBD2; V: TRBV24-1; size: few; DNA: TGTGCCACCAGTGATTCGACTAGCGGGGGCTACGAGCAGTACTTC; CDR3: CATSDSTSGGYEQYF
J: TRBJ2-3; D: NA; V: TRBV5-5; size: NA; DNA: TGTGCCAGCAGCTTGGGGACGCCAGTTGGGGATACGCAGTATTTT; CDR3: CASSLGTPVGDTQYF
J: TRBJ1-5; D: TRBD1; V: TRBV9; size: few; DNA: TGTGCCAGCAGCACCGGGGGGAGGACAGGGGTTGAGCCCCAGCATTTT; CDR3: CASSTGGRTGVEPQHF
J: TRBJ1-1; D: TRBD1; V: TRBV14; size: few; DNA: TGTGCCAGCAGCCCGACAGGGCTTCCTAACACTGAAGCTTTCTTT; CDR3: CASSPTGLPNTEAFF
J: TRBJ2-5; D: NA; V: TRBV12-3/TRBV12-4; size: NA; DNA: TGTGCCAGCAGAGGGACTCCCAGAGAGACCCAGTACTTC; CDR3: CASRGTPRETQYF
J: TRBJ2-7; D: TRBD1; V: TRBV6-5; size: few; DNA: TGTGCCAGCAGCCTTAAACAGGGGGCGTCCTACGAGCAGTACTTC; CDR3: CASSLKQGASYEQYF
J: TRBJ2-1; D: TRBD2; V: TRBV20-1; size: few; DNA: TGCAGTGCTGAGCGGGAGAATGAGCAGTTCTTC; CDR3: CSAERENEQFF
J: TRBJ1-5; D: NA; V: TRBV27; size: NA; DNA: TGTGCCAGCAGTTCCTCGGGGGGTTACAATCAGCCCCAGCATTTT; CDR3: CASSSSGGYNQPQHF
J: TRBJ2-7; D: TRBD2; V: TRBV7-9; size: NA; DNA: TGTGCCAGCAGCTCGCCGGGACTAGCGTCCTACGAGCAGTACTTC; CDR3: CASSSPGLASYEQYF